Below are 7 T cell receptor beta chains sequenced from a single sample in a study of OX40 agonist ivuxolimab in advanced cancers. Generated by immunoSEQ multiplex PCR, the TCRdb table keeps only in-frame clones and is missing some. The repertoire has approximately 71,000 clones, 94% of them found once; the top ten carry 15% to 18%. This specimen consisted of CD4+ or CD8+ T cells sorted from blood, obtained in a trial of the OX40 agonist ivuxolimab. The receptors were sampled from an adult with an advanced solid tumor such as melanoma, head and neck, liver or kidney cancer.

This clone was counted between two and nine times. Other DNA sequences in the same sample also yield this CDR3. The chain links TRBV7-9 to TRBJ1-1, with D uncertain. The CDR3 has 12 residues. Germline V gene lookup returns CDR1 SEHNR and CDR2 FQNEAQ (reference sequence). V was cut by 0 bases and J by 5 bases, with 4 bases left in between. The CDR3 DNA follows: TGTGCCAGCAGCTTAGCGGGGACTGAAGCTTTCTTT. Residues: CASSLAGTEAFF.

This chain uses TRBV19 with TRBJ1-4; no firm D call. The CDR3 is 14 amino acids. Trimming shortened V by 4 bases and J by 5 bases, and 11 bases separated the two germline ends. The germline V gene encodes CDR1 LNHDA and CDR2 SQIVND (reference sequence). In DNA form, the CDR3 reads TGTGCCAGTAGTACGGGAGGGCGAAATGAAAAACTGTTTTTT. Protein: CASSTGGRNEKLFF.

The genes are TRBV5-1 and TRBJ1-1; D may be TRBD1 (5 bases). The CDR3 consists of 14 residues. Germline CDR1 SGHRS, CDR2 YFSETQ. The V and J ends lost 4 bases and 4 bases respectively, with 14 bases between them. CDR3 sequence reads: CASSETGGITEAFF. In nucleotides, the CDR3 is TGCGCCAGCAGCGAGACCGGGGGTATCACTGAAGCTTTCTTT.

The chain links TRBV4-2 to TRBJ1-1; no definite D call. The CDR3 sequence is 15 residues long. CDR1 is LGHNA and CDR2 is YNFKEQ in the germline V gene. The germline V and J ends were trimmed by 0 bases and 1 base, with 9 bases remaining between them. The CDR3 here is CASSQEVRTNTEAFF. The CDR3 DNA reads as TGTGCCAGCAGCCAAGAGGTCCGGACGAACACTGAAGCTTTCTTT.

V gene TRBV4-3 combines with J gene TRBJ2-5; 10 bases match TRBD1. This CDR3 contains 15 residues. The junction had 7 bases not matched to a gene; V was cut back by 0 bases and J by 9 bases. Germline-derived CDR1 and CDR2 are LGHNA and YSLEER. The CDR3 spells CASSQDRTGGRAQYF. CDR3 DNA sequence: TGCGCCAGCAGCCAAGATCGGACAGGGGGTCGGGCCCAGTACTTC.

This clone came up once. This sequence joins TRBV6-1 and TRBJ1-1; 9 nucleotides align to TRBD1. The CDR3 sequence is 16 residues long. V shed 2 bases and J 0 bases; nucleotides not matched to a gene: 4. Germline V gene lookup returns CDR1 MNHNS and CDR2 SASEGT. CDR3 sequence: CASSEPGQGMNTEAFF. CDR3 coding DNA: TGTGCCAGCAGTGAACCGGGACAGGGAATGAACACTGAAGCTTTCTTT.

This chain uses TRBV2 with TRBJ1-2; possibly TRBD1 for D (6 bases). CDR1 and CDR2 (germline): SNHLY, FYNNEI. V gave up 8 bases and J gave up 2 bases, with 15 bases separating them. This CDR3 region has 14 residues. CDR3 in amino acids: CASRGTTGNYGYTF. In DNA form, the CDR3 reads TGTGCCAGCCGGGGGACGACAGGAAACTATGGCTACACCTTC.